This T cell receptor beta chain emerged from a study of neoadjuvant anti-PD-1 for oral cavity cancer (dated by TCRdb to the early 2020s). Regarding the study in general: Before undergoing curative-intent surgical resection, most patients got three to four biweekly nivolumab doses at 3 mg/kg. A fourth nivolumab dose was given around day 43 to patients without progression, and definitive surgical resection was performed in those patients on days 50-56. Under RECIST 1.1, patients with complete response, partial response or stable disease were classed as responders, and patients with progression were classed as non-responders. The parent correlative cohort had around 13 patients and a response rate of roughly 34%. The paper as a whole reports these results and caveats: The TCR analyses had only three patients in each response group, and the authors called for validation in larger cohorts. Higher pretreatment blood TCRbeta clonality and lower post-treatment tumor TCRbeta clonality were correlated with higher pretreatment blood Treg/Th17 ratios. After neoadjuvant nivolumab, significantly higher T cell clonality (Gini index) was found within PBMCs in non-responders than in responders.

What this sample's time point label stands for: after neoadjuvant nivolumab, at surgical resection. Patients were newly diagnosed with stage II-IVA oral cavity squamous cell carcinoma and had received no prior systemic or radiation treatment. The cohort was composed of patients with HPV-negative, locally advanced oral cavity squamous cell carcinoma. Peripheral blood mononuclear cells were analyzed directly, without maintenance or expansion in culture. The samples were obtained from a longitudinal correlative study of a single-arm phase II trial testing neoadjuvant nivolumab in oral cavity squamous cell carcinoma. Genomic DNA-based TCRbeta sequencing was performed on subject-matched pre- and post-treatment PBMCs and tumors from three responders and three non-responders. Peripheral blood mononuclear cells were collected before nivolumab treatment and again after treatment, at the time of surgery. The Maxwell RSC DNA from Cells kit was used to extract genomic DNA from PBMCs.

Worth noting for this clone: No cognate antigen has been identified for it. No much larger clone exists at a distance of one base, and base qualities are not known.

CDR1 SGHTA and CDR2 FQGTGA were looked up in the germline V gene. Including the terminal cysteine and phenylalanine, the CDR3 comprises 13 residues. This entry keeps only the CDR3 DNA: 39 bases, framed from base 1. Relative to germline, V is 5 bases shorter and J is 4 bases shorter, with 12 bases between their ends. PBMC libraries used mostly 480 ng of input genomic DNA for deep sequencing, with six replicates per sample. TCRbeta libraries were prepared with the immunoSEQ hsTCRbeta kit according to the manufacturer's instructions. The finished libraries were brought together in one pool at 3 to 3.5 nM, which was then read using an Illumina NovaSeq 6000 S4 flow cell. In the authors' own workflow: The immunoSEQ Analyzer handled quality control and preprocessing of the raw data. The analysis was restricted to productive rearrangements, with each unique CDR3 amino acid sequence defining a clonotype. Using the R package tcR, the researchers computed the Gini-Simpson index as their estimate of repertoire clonality. Gini indices were compared with Student's t test, and associations with tumor size change were assessed by Pearson correlation. Sourced from immuneACCESS, this table was stored by TCRdb with only in-frame sequences that have V and J called. A share of the clones is absent; for the studies checked, an unresolved V gene accounts for under half, and the remainder has no known explanation. V, J and clone size derive from that table, while D and trimming were established from the DNA sequence. The table for this sample lists tens of thousands of clones; roughly 84% of them were counted only once. The leading ten clones occupy nearly 3.5% of the sample.

Here the sequenced sample was PBMCs, taken after nivolumab (anti-PD-1) treatment. Recombination linked TRBV7-3 to TRBJ2-7; too little of a D gene remains to name it. The TCR comes from a person between 40 and 85 years old with oral cavity squamous cell carcinoma. The CDR3 protein sequence reads: CASSPFSGYEQYF. The nucleotide sequence reads TGTGCCAGCAGCCCCTTCTCTGGGTACGAGCAGTACTTC.